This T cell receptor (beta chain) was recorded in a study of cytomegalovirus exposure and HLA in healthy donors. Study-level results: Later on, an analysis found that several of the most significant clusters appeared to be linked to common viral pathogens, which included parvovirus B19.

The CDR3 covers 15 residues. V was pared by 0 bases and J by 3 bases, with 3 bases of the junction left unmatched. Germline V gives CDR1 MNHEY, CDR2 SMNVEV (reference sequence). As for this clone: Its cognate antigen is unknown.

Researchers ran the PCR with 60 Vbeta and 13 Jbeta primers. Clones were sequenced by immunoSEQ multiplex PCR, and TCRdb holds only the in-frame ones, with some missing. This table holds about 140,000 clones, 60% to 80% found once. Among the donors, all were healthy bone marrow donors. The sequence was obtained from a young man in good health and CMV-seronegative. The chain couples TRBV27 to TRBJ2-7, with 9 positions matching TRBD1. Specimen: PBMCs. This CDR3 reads CASSLSQGQGYEQYF. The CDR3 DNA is TGTGCCAGCAGTTTATCGCAGGGACAGGGCTACGAGCAGTACTTC.